This entry concerns a single T cell receptor (beta chain). Its antigen is not identified. The data belong to a study of cytomegalovirus exposure and HLA in healthy donors. The PCR employed 60 Vbeta primers together with 13 Jbeta primers. TCRdb keeps only in-frame clones here, not all; method: immunoSEQ multiplex PCR. The sample has fewer than 120,000 clones, more than 75% seen once. Study-wide findings and caveats: Follow-up analysis found HLA locus-dependent TCR association rates, highest for DRB1 and lowest for HLA-C. When analyzed later, a missense DCLRE1C variant was found to be linked to TCR beta V- and J-gene trimming.

Germline CDR1 and CDR2: SEHNR and FQNEAQ (reference sequence). The CDR3 covers 18 residues. Between the trimmed V and J ends, which lost 3 bases and 0 bases, there was a span of 20 bases. The sequencing input was PBMCs. The chain links TRBV7-9 to TRBJ1-1; D gene unclear. The sequence derives from a man aged 40-50 years in good health and CMV-seronegative. CDR3 region: CASSFPPTTAEMNTEAFF. CDR3 in DNA: TGTGCCAGCAGCTTTCCCCCGACGACGGCGGAAATGAACACTGAAGCTTTCTTT.